The clone carrying this T cell receptor beta chain was counted only a few times. The antigen remains unidentified. This sample is part of a study of blood T cells in healthy people across ages. Caucasian, healthy and from Russia, the donors were aged between 6 and 90. Donors gave approximately 9.9 milliliters of peripheral blood apiece. Whole-study findings and limits: Diversity was estimated from one million T cells, and these estimates were considered underestimates. The CMV status of each donor remained undetermined, and this could have confounded shifts in expanded clonotypes.

With a J-beta primer mix and a sample-barcoded 5' primer, a second PCR ran 7 to 11 cycles. TCRdb redid the calling of the 5' RACE reads with MiXCR, one entry per CDR3 protein. The sample shows 1.5 million to 2 million distinct CDR3 sequences, roughly two fifths of them seen only once. Germline V lookup: CDR1 SGHTS, CDR2 YDEGEE. The CDR3 sequence is 14 residues long. Trimming cost V 2 bases and J 7 bases, with 13 bases left between them. The chain has TRBV5-8 and TRBJ1-5, with D tentatively TRBD1 (5 bases). The specimen sequenced was blood. The TCR originated in a human donor in good health. CDR3 in amino acids: CASSFDSGYQPQHF. The CDR3 nucleotides are TGTGCCAGCAGCTTTGACAGTGGCTACCAGCCCCAGCATTTT.